At least ten counts were recorded for the clone carrying this T cell receptor (beta chain). Antigen unknown. Trimming took 6 bases from V and 0 from J, leaving 12 bases between them. This CDR3 comprises 15 residues. Germline CDR1 MDHEN, CDR2 SYDVKM. This entry comes from a study of cytomegalovirus exposure and HLA in healthy donors. Findings and caveats of the study: CMV serostatus was the only recorded immune exposure for donors. What a later analysis showed was that several of the most significant clusters appeared linked to common viral pathogens.

Amplification used 60 Vbeta primers and 13 Jbeta primers. In the study's own analysis: Per a later analysis, the number of unique TCR beta chains was about 80 million, of which around 9.9 million were shared. Libraries were prepared by immunoSEQ multiplex PCR; TCRdb keeps only in-frame clonotypes and omits some of them. The D gene and trimming were derived from the DNA, and the V and J assignments and clone size from that table. Of 150,000 to 200,000 clones detected, 70% to 80% appear once; the ten largest clones hold 1.6%. The specimen sequenced was PBMCs. The receptor's source is a woman aged 45-60 years in good health and CMV-seronegative. V gene TRBV28 combines with J gene TRBJ1-5; D is ambiguous. The chain's CDR3 is CASSRRRYSNQPQHF. Written as DNA, the CDR3 is TGTGCCAGCAGCCGACGGCGGTATAGCAATCAGCCCCAGCATTTT. The entire variable domain, with the rest obtained from reference TRBV28 and TRBJ1-5, is as follows: DVKVTQSSRYLVKRTGEKVFLECVQDMDHENMFWYRQDPGLGLRLIYFSYDVKMKEKGDIPEGYSVSREKKERFSLILESASTNQTSMYLCASSRRRYSNQPQHFGDGTRLSIL.